Below are 22 T cell receptor beta chains sequenced from a single sample in a study of T-cell reconstitution after alpha-beta-depleted transplantation in children. Unique molecular identifiers were incorporated when the TCRbeta library was constructed. Each CDR3 protein gets one entry after TCRdb re-called the PCR reads with MiXCR. The profile shows approximately 400,000 distinct CDR3 sequences, 15% to 20% of them singletons. The material sequenced was PBMCs, mostly from graft donor cells, taken 360 days after TCRalphabeta/CD19-depleted stem cell transplant. Receptors originate from a boy younger than two who had a stem cell transplant for Wiskott-Aldrich syndrome, so the T cells may come from the graft donor.

This clonotype appeared a single time. The CDR3 here is CSVTIRDTTYEQYF. The CDR3 DNA follows: TGCAGTGTTACGATCCGGGACACCACCTACGAGCAGTACTTC. V usage is TRBV20-1 and J usage is TRBJ2-7; maybe TRBD1 (6 bases). From germline, CDR1 is DFQATT and CDR2 SNEGSKA (reference sequence). The V end was cut by 7 bases, the J end by 2 bases, with 18 bases between. The CDR3 is 14 residues long.

This clonotype was picked up a small number of times. V gene TRBV10-3 combines with J gene TRBJ2-1; no clear D gene. Trimming shortened V by 2 bases and J by 6 bases, and 14 bases separated the two germline ends. Germline values: CDR1 ENHRY, CDR2 SYGVKD. This CDR3 comprises 15 residues. CDR3 loop: CAISEGLGVGNEQFF. CDR3 bases: TGTGCCATCAGTGAGGGTCTCGGAGTTGGCAATGAGCAGTTCTTC.

The chain's CDR3 is CAISAGTSARSSYEQYF. The CDR3 DNA reads TGTGCCATCAGTGCCGGGACTAGCGCTCGAAGCTCCTACGAGCAGTACTTC. The genes are TRBV10-3 and TRBJ2-7, with 10 bases that match TRBD2. Germline CDR1 ENHRY, CDR2 SYGVKD. The CDR3 loop spans 17 amino acids. V trimming: 4 bases; J trimming: 0 bases; junction bases outside the gene matches: 9.

Only a few counts were recorded for this clonotype. The J gene is TRBJ2-6, the V gene TRBV5-1, with a tentative D call TRBD2 (5 bases). V dropped 1 base and J dropped 3 bases, with 14 bases sitting between them. The CDR3 is 17 residues long. Germline V gives CDR1 SGHRS, CDR2 YFSETQ. This chain's CDR3 is CASSLMREKLGANVLTF. CDR3 DNA: TGCGCCAGCAGCTTGATGAGGGAGAAGCTTGGGGCCAACGTCCTGACTTTC. Supplemented by reference TRBV5-1 and TRBJ2-6, the full variable domain reads KAGVTQTPRYLIKTRGQQVTLSCSPISGHRSVSWYQQTPGQGLQFLFEYFSETQRNKGNFPGRFSGRQFSNSRSEMNVSTLELGDSALYLCASSLMREKLGANVLTFGAGSRLTVL.

This clonotype came up a few times. The V call is TRBV11-2, the J call TRBJ2-6; D possibly corresponds to TRBD1 (6 bases). The CDR3 loop spans 18 amino acids. V was trimmed by 3 bases and J by 0 bases, leaving 15 bases between them. The V gene's germline CDR1 is SGHAT and CDR2 FQNNGV. This CDR3 is CASSLGDTPRSGANVLTF. The CDR3 bases are TGTGCCAGCAGCTTGGGGGACACTCCTCGCTCTGGGGCCAACGTCCTGACTTTC.

This clonotype appeared a few times. The rearrangement links TRBV5-1 to TRBJ1-1; D is unclear. CDR3 length: 13 residues. CDR1 and CDR2 from the germline V gene are SGHRS and YFSETQ. Trimming removed 5 bases from V and 4 bases from J, with 12 bases in between. This chain's CDR3 is CASRRRASTEAFF. CDR3 nucleotides: TGCGCCAGCAGAAGGCGGGCAAGCACTGAAGCTTTCTTT. The variable domain in full, completed from reference TRBV5-1 and TRBJ1-1, reads KAGVTQTPRYLIKTRGQQVTLSCSPISGHRSVSWYQQTPGQGLQFLFEYFSETQRNKGNFPGRFSGRQFSNSRSEMNVSTLELGDSALYLCASRRRASTEAFFGQGTRLTVV.

The chain links TRBV20-1 to TRBJ2-3; 12 bases line up with TRBD1. V was pared by 5 bases and J by 6 bases, with 6 bases of the junction left unmatched. Germline V gene data show CDR1 as DFQATT and CDR2 as SNEGSKA (reference sequence). The CDR3 extends over 14 amino acids. CDR3 nucleotides: TGCAGTGCTGTCCGGGACAGGGGGCAGGATACGCAGTATTTT. It yields the protein CSAVRDRGQDTQYF.

This clonotype was seen more than once but under ten times. J is TRBJ2-7 and V is TRBV12-3 or TRBV12-4; weak D call: TRBD1 (6 bases). V shed 4 bases and J shed 1 base, with 20 bases lying between them. CDR3 length: 17 amino acids. The CDR3 region is CASSSRPKTGRSYEQYF. CDR3 DNA: TGTGCCAGCAGTTCTAGGCCAAAAACAGGGAGATCCTACGAGCAGTACTTC.

V and J are TRBV5-1 and TRBJ2-6, with 7 nucleotides matching TRBD1. V was clipped by 3 bases and J by 0 bases; unmatched bases: 3. Germline V gene sequence: CDR1 SGHRS, CDR2 YFSETQ. The CDR3 loop spans 16 amino acids. The CDR3 sequence is CASSWTGSSGANVLTF. CDR3 coding DNA: TGCGCCAGCAGCTGGACAGGCTCCTCTGGGGCCAACGTCCTGACTTTC.

This clonotype was observed a few times. The chain recombines TRBV20-1 with TRBJ1-1; D gene uncertain. Trimming shortened V by 6 bases and J by 2 bases, and 7 bases separated the two germline ends. CDR1 and CDR2 from the germline V gene are DFQATT and SNEGSKA (reference sequence). This CDR3 has 11 residues. The CDR3 loop reads CSAGKNTEAFF. The CDR3 nucleotides read TGCAGTGCAGGAAAAAACACTGAAGCTTTCTTT.

This clonotype was seen just once. The rearrangement joins TRBV30 to TRBJ2-5; maybe TRBD2 (7 bases). Germline V gene data show CDR1 as GTSNPN and CDR2 as SVGIG (reference sequence). The germline V and J ends were trimmed by 1 base and 5 bases, with 14 bases remaining between them. The CDR3 totals 14 residues. CDR3: CAWSDWGRGETQYF. The CDR3 DNA reads TGTGCCTGGAGTGATTGGGGGCGGGGGGAGACCCAGTACTTC.

In this sample, this clonotype turned up a few times. V gene TRBV10-3 combines with J gene TRBJ2-5; 8 nucleotides agree with TRBD2. Germline loops: CDR1 ENHRY, CDR2 SYGVKD. The CDR3 covers 14 residues. Trimming removed 5 bases from V and 5 bases from J; junction bases left unmatched: 7. CDR3 sequence: CAISLAGRLETQYF. CDR3 coding DNA: TGTGCCATCAGTTTAGCGGGAAGATTGGAGACCCAGTACTTC.

V and J are TRBV5-1 and TRBJ2-7, with D perhaps matching TRBD1 (6 bases). Germline V lookup: CDR1 SGHRS, CDR2 YFSETQ. The CDR3 runs 14 residues. V was clipped by 0 bases and J by 1 base, with 8 bases between them. The CDR3 reads CASSLEGHSYEQYF. As DNA, the CDR3 is TGCGCCAGCAGCTTGGAGGGACATTCCTACGAGCAGTACTTC.

The sample holds one count of this clonotype. The chain joins TRBV2 to TRBJ2-3; D remains unclear. The V end lost 7 bases, the J end lost 1 base, and 9 bases lay between the germline ends. The germline V gene has CDR1 SNHLY and CDR2 FYNNEI. The CDR3 sequence is 13 residues long. The CDR3 nucleotides are TGTGCCAGCACCCCCCGAGGCACAGATACGCAGTATTTT. The encoded protein is CASTPRGTDTQYF.

The genes are TRBV12-3 or TRBV12-4 and TRBJ2-1, with 12 bases identical to TRBD2. The CDR3 is 18 residues long. Trimming at V came to 11 bases and at J to 4 bases, leaving 18 bases not matched to a gene. The CDR3 spells CAFSLSGLAGGHYNEQFF. DNA of the CDR3: TGTGCCTTCAGTTTATCAGGGCTAGCGGGAGGGCATTACAATGAGCAGTTCTTC.

This clonotype was recorded many times. The CDR3 is CASSLLTGPYEQYF. The DNA for the CDR3 is TGCGCCAGCAGCCTACTTACCGGCCCCTACGAGCAGTACTTC. The V call is TRBV4-3, the J call TRBJ2-7; D is unclear. Trimming took 4 bases from V and 2 from J, leaving 12 bases between them. CDR3 length: 14 residues. Germline V gives CDR1 LGHNA, CDR2 YSLEER.

This clonotype has only a few counts. The chain employs TRBV7-8 and TRBJ2-4, with 9 bases matching TRBD1. This CDR3 has 16 amino acids. J lost 6 bases, V lost 1 base, and 7 bases had no gene match. CDR1 is SGHVS and CDR2 is FQNEAQ in the germline V gene. CDR3 nucleotides: TGTGCCAGCAGCTTAGGGGACAGGGTTATCTTAAACATTCAGTACTTC. This translates into CASSLGDRVILNIQYF. The variable domain in full, completed from reference TRBV7-8 and TRBJ2-4, reads GAGVSQSPRYKVAKRGQDVALRCDPISGHVSLFWYQQALGQGPEFLTYFQNEAQLDKSGLPSDRFFAERPEGSVSTLKIQRTQQEDSAVYLCASSLGDRVILNIQYFGAGTRLSVL.

The gene calls are TRBV6-4 and TRBJ2-7; 10 bases are a match to TRBD2. Losses at the gene ends were 11 bases for V and 1 base for J; bases not matched to a gene: 17. Germline values: CDR1 MRHNA, CDR2 SNTAGT. CDR3 length equals 17 residues. Here the CDR3 DNA reads TGTGCCTTCAGTTTAACAAGCGGGGGGGCGGGATCCTACGAGCAGTACTTC. Translated, it gives CAFSLTSGGAGSYEQYF.

This rearrangement joins TRBV10-3 to TRBJ2-5; tentative D call: TRBD2 (5 bases). The CDR3 has 13 residues. V lost 4 bases, J lost 5 bases, and 11 bases lay in between. In germline, CDR1 is ENHRY, CDR2 SYGVKD. The CDR3 protein is CAISGFRRETQYF. The DNA for the CDR3 is TGTGCCATCAGTGGGTTTAGGAGGGAGACCCAGTACTTC.

The chain has TRBV4-1 and TRBJ2-7; D possibly uses TRBD1 or TRBD2 (5 bases each). The V end was cut by 2 bases, the J end by 1 base, with 15 bases between. The CDR3 totals 16 residues. CDR1 and CDR2 (germline): MGHRA, YSYEKL. CDR3 in DNA: TGCGCCAGCAGCCAATCGACAGTTTGGGGGTCCTACGAGCAGTACTTC. Its translation: CASSQSTVWGSYEQYF.

The chain links TRBV29-1 to TRBJ2-1, with 8 bases identical to TRBD2. After removal of 6 bases from V and 4 bases from J, the junction contained 8 bases not matched to a gene. The V gene's germline CDR1 is SQVTM and CDR2 ANQGSEA. This CDR3 spans 14 amino acids. CDR3 nucleotides: TGCAGCGTCTCCGGGGGGGGCTTTTACAATGAGCAGTTCTTC. It translates to CSVSGGGFYNEQFF.

In this sample, this clonotype turned up a few times. The chain links TRBV7-8 to TRBJ2-1; 13 nucleotides line up with TRBD2. Germline values: CDR1 SGHVS, CDR2 FQNEAQ. This CDR3 is 16 amino acids long. Germline trimming cut 5 bases from V and 3 bases from J; bases unmatched to any gene: 4. CDR3 sequence: CASSTGLAGDYNEQFF. CDR3 DNA sequence: TGTGCCAGCAGCACTGGACTAGCGGGGGACTACAATGAGCAGTTCTTC.